This T cell receptor beta chain was captured in a study of blood T cell repertoires in COVID-19 (dated by TCRdb to about 2020). Broadly, across the study: Samples from collaborators originated in the United States, Italy and Spain and spanned both the acute and convalescent phases of COVID-19. The repertoires were made available in a free public database intended to serve as a resource for research on the immune response to SARS-CoV-2. A de-identified subject ID, COVID-19 status, age in years and sex were almost always included in the sample metadata. Subjects who had been exposed to COVID-19, were actively infected with it, or had recovered from it provided the deeply sampled blood TCRbeta repertoires that made up the dataset. The samples were drawn from the first 160 participants of the ongoing ImmuneRACE study and from about 1,200 subjects provided by 6 global collaborators. Where HLA class I and class II types were available, the types were taken from metadata supplied by the sample provider, not from assay-based typing. The prospective study material was composed of cDNA or gDNA derived from T cells, B-cell-depleted T cells, or PBMCs.

V lost 6 bases and J lost 4 bases, and the count of bases not matched to a germline gene is 8. Taken from the germline V gene, the CDR1 and CDR2 loops are SGHDT and YYEEEE. The CDR3 goes from the cysteine to the phenylalanine over 14 residues. The kept DNA is CDR3 alone, 42 bases in frame from the first base. Regarding this clone: The antigen it binds to is not known. No base-level quality is on record; no much larger clone is a single base apart.

What the work shows at the level of the full study, not this receptor alone: The quantity of clinical and demographic metadata differed by source and by participant and was supplied without curation.

TCRbeta CDR3 regions were amplified from genomic DNA by means of the immunoSEQ Assay, a bias-controlled multiplex PCR. In the paper's pipeline: Within the assay, amplification of reference gene primers was used to estimate how many nucleated cells each sample contained. Sequence reads were collapsed and filtered to measure the absolute abundance of every unique TCRbeta CDR3 rearrangement. Productive Simpson clonality was computed per sample as the square root of Simpson's diversity index over productive rearrangements. Imported from immuneACCESS, the table was reduced by TCRdb to in-frame sequences with V and J called. These copies leave out some clones; in studies compared against another copy, an unresolved V gene accounts for under half, and the cause of the remainder is not known. That table supplies the V and J calls and clone size; D and trimming were determined from the DNA. The sample table contains 50,000 to 55,000 clones; only one count was recorded for roughly nine tenths of them. Clones ranked in the top ten supply about a sixth of the sample.

Collaborating institutions collected whole blood in K2EDTA tubes following their own protocols. For TCRbeta analysis, collaborators shipped samples as frozen whole blood, isolated PBMCs, or DNA extracted from either of those sample types. The V and J genes are TRBV5-6 and TRBJ2-7; TRBD1 fits 9 bases in the junction. The sequencing input was peripheral blood. This sequence originates from a human donor with active COVID-19. The donor label of this sample is uncertain. CDR3 protein: CASTVGQGQYEQYF. The DNA is as follows: TGTGCCAGCACCGTCGGACAGGGGCAATACGAGCAGTACTTC.